The 19 T cell receptor beta chains below come from one sample, sequenced in a study of vaccination and CD4 T cells after COVID-19. These TCRs are of unknown antigen specificity. Described treatment: roughly ten-day PBMC culture with coronavirus spike peptide pools or control peptides (ViraFEST assay). The Oncomine TCR Beta short-read assay generated sequence data from the DNA of cultured CD4+ T cells. TCRdb reprocessed the PCR reads via MiXCR and lists one record per CDR3 protein. The sample comprises about 15,000 distinct CDR3 sequences, about 53% of which are singletons, and about 4.2% rests with the top ten. The sequencing used CD4+ T cells from blood, cultured in vitro, collected before SARS-CoV-2 vaccination. Every receptor here comes from a human donor who had recovered from COVID-19.

The chain uses TRBV24-1 and TRBJ2-2; D not resolved. V lost 1 base, J lost 2 bases, and 10 bases lay in between. Germline lookup yields CDR1 KGHDR and CDR2 SFDVKD. The CDR3 runs to 16 residues. CDR3 loop: CATSDFKRGNTGELFF. The CDR3 DNA sequence: TGTGCCACCAGTGATTTTAAGCGAGGTAACACCGGGGAGCTGTTTTTT.

This clonotype appeared a few times. The V and J genes are TRBV7-3 and TRBJ1-6, with TRBD1 identical over 9 bases. This CDR3 has 15 residues. The germline V gene has CDR1 SGHTA and CDR2 FQGTGA. J was trimmed by 5 bases and V by 4 bases; bases with no gene match: 3. The CDR3 bases are TGTGCCAGCAGCTCTACAGGGGGCAATAATTCACCCCTCCACTTT. Translation: CASSSTGGNNSPLHF.

The rearrangement uses TRBV11-3 and TRBJ2-5; TRBD2 matches 7 bases. In germline, CDR1 is SGHNT, CDR2 YENEEA. The V segment lost 5 bases and the J segment 5 bases; nucleotides outside the gene matches: 8. CDR3 length equals 14 residues. The CDR3 DNA follows: TGTGCCAGCAGCCCGGTGGGTAGCGGGGAGACCCAGTACTTC. Protein sequence: CASSPVGSGETQYF.

This clonotype was counted once. J is TRBJ1-4 and V is TRBV4-3; 9 positions agree with TRBD1. Germline CDR1 is LGHNA and CDR2 is YSLEER. The CDR3 length is 16 residues. V dropped 0 bases and J dropped 7; count of bases not matched to a gene: 6. This chain's CDR3 is CASSQDWGTGSEKLFF. The CDR3 nucleotides are TGCGCCAGCAGCCAAGACTGGGGGACAGGGAGTGAAAAACTGTTTTTT.

This chain connects TRBV11-3 to TRBJ2-5; tentative D call: TRBD1 (6 bases). This CDR3 region has 13 residues. The germline V gene has CDR1 SGHNT and CDR2 YENEEA. The germline V and J ends were trimmed by 5 bases and 4 bases, with 11 bases remaining between them. The CDR3, as DNA: TGTGCCAGCAGCACCGGGACAACAGAGACCCAGTACTTC. It is translated as CASSTGTTETQYF.

The J gene is TRBJ2-2, the V gene TRBV19, with D perhaps TRBD1 (5 bases). The germline gives CDR1 LNHDA, CDR2 SQIVND (reference sequence). The CDR3 length is 15 residues. V was cut by 6 bases and J by 1 base, with 12 bases left in between. The CDR3 nucleotides read TGTGCCAGTAGGGAGCAGGGCCGGAACACCGGGGAGCTGTTTTTT. This codes for CASREQGRNTGELFF.

This clonotype has more than one count but fewer than ten. V usage is TRBV6-2 or TRBV6-3 and J usage is TRBJ1-5; D possibly corresponds to TRBD1 (5 bases). This CDR3 region has 14 residues. V was clipped by 2 bases and J by 3 bases, with 8 bases between them. CDR1 and CDR2 (germline): MNHEY, SVGEGT. CDR3 residues: CASSYDSLNQPQHF. Here the CDR3 DNA reads TGTGCCAGCAGTTACGACAGCCTCAATCAGCCCCAGCATTTT.

This rearrangement joins TRBV28 to TRBJ1-5, with D possibly being TRBD1 (5 bases). CDR3 length equals 14 residues. Per germline, CDR1 MDHEN and CDR2 SYDVKM. V lost 2 bases and J 6 bases, leaving 11 bases between the germline ends. The CDR3 DNA reads as TGTGCCAGCAGTTTAGCTGGGGACGGTCAGCCCCAGCATTTT. This gives the protein CASSLAGDGQPQHF.

This clonotype turned up a few times. The chain couples TRBV24-1 to TRBJ1-2, with unresolved D. Per the germline V gene, CDR1 is KGHDR and CDR2 is SFDVKD. V was shortened by 2 bases and J by 4 bases, with 10 bases between the two germline ends. This CDR3 is 14 amino acids long. The CDR3 here is CATSDSTVSYGYTF. The CDR3 region has the DNA TGTGCCACCAGTGATTCGACGGTCTCCTATGGCTACACCTTC.

The chain couples TRBV20-1 to TRBJ2-1, with D tentatively TRBD1 (5 bases). V lost 6 bases and J lost 9, with 18 bases in between. The V gene's germline CDR1 is DFQATT and CDR2 SNEGSKA (reference sequence). The CDR3 length is 13 residues. Here the CDR3 DNA reads TGCAGTGCCCTACCCGACAGTTCACGTGAGCAGTTCTTC. Translation: CSALPDSSREQFF.

This clonotype occurred a few times. The V and J genes are TRBV19 and TRBJ2-3; the match to TRBD2 covers 10 bases. CDR3 length equals 15 residues. V trimming: 5 bases; J trimming: 4 bases; junction bases outside the gene matches: 6. Germline values: CDR1 LNHDA, CDR2 SQIVND (reference sequence). CDR3 in DNA: TGTGCCAGTAGTTTCCTAGCGGGAGAGTCAGATACGCAGTATTTT. As protein: CASSFLAGESDTQYF.

This rearrangement joins TRBV5-4 to TRBJ2-5; 7 bases agree with TRBD1. The CDR3 covers 14 residues. After removal of 4 bases from V and 3 bases from J, the junction contained 6 bases not matched to a gene. CDR1 and CDR2 (germline): SGHNT, YYREEE (reference sequence). The DNA for the CDR3 is TGTGCCAGCAGCACCTCAACAGGGGAAGAGACCCAGTACTTC. Its protein product is CASSTSTGEETQYF.

The CDR3 here is CLGYEQFF. The CDR3 DNA follows: TGCCTCGGCTACGAGCAGTTCTTC. The rearrangement joins TRBV20-1 to TRBJ2-1; no reliable D call. CDR1 is DFQATT and CDR2 is SNEGSKA in the germline V gene (reference sequence). The CDR3 runs 8 residues.

This chain connects TRBV20-1 to TRBJ2-7; the match to TRBD1 covers 8 bases. From germline, CDR1 is DFQATT and CDR2 SNEGSKA (reference sequence). J gave up 2 bases and V 0 bases, and 3 bases lay outside the gene matches. This CDR3 is built from 14 residues. In DNA, the CDR3 is TGCAGTGCTAGAGATAACAGGGGGACCTACGAGCAGTACTTC. Its translation is CSARDNRGTYEQYF.

This chain uses TRBV7-2 with TRBJ1-2; TRBD1 might be the D (5 bases). V was cut by 5 bases and J by 7 bases, with 14 bases left in between. The CDR3 extends over 13 amino acids. Germline CDR1 SGHTA, CDR2 FQGNSA. The CDR3 DNA is TGTGCCAGCAGCCACCAGTGGGGCAGTGGCTACACCTTC. This gives the protein CASSHQWGSGYTF.

This clonotype was seen a single time. This sequence joins TRBV11-3 and TRBJ1-4, with a tentative D call TRBD1 (6 bases). CDR1 SGHNT and CDR2 YENEEA come from the germline V gene. V lost 5 bases and J 3 bases, leaving 7 bases between the germline ends. This CDR3 region has 13 residues. The CDR3 is CASSRGANEKLFF. For the CDR3, the DNA is TGTGCCAGCAGCAGGGGGGCTAATGAAAAACTGTTTTTT.

The chain employs TRBV20-1 and TRBJ1-2; TRBD1 matches at 9 bases. This CDR3 region has 14 residues. The trim removed 6 bases at V and 4 bases at J, leaving 9 bases unmatched. Germline loops: CDR1 DFQATT, CDR2 SNEGSKA (reference sequence). CDR3 protein: CSAESGTGRYGYTF. Here the CDR3 DNA reads TGCAGTGCGGAATCCGGGACAGGGCGCTATGGCTACACCTTC.

The genes are TRBV28 and TRBJ1-5; TRBD1 agrees at 9 bases. There are 14 residues in the CDR3. CDR1 is MDHEN and CDR2 is SYDVKM in the germline V gene. V lost 2 bases to trimming and J lost 6 bases; unmatched junction nucleotides: 2. The CDR3 here is CASSLTGGIQPQHF. CDR3 in DNA: TGTGCCAGCAGTTTAACAGGGGGCATTCAGCCCCAGCATTTT. Drawing the rest from reference TRBV28 and TRBJ1-5, the complete variable domain is DVKVTQSSRYLVKRTGEKVFLECVQDMDHENMFWYRQDPGLGLRLIYFSYDVKMKEKGDIPEGYSVSREKKERFSLILESASTNQTSMYLCASSLTGGIQPQHFGDGTRLSIL.

This chain uses TRBV7-9 with TRBJ2-5, with D possibly being TRBD1 (5 bases). The germline CDR1 and CDR2 sequences are SEHNR and FQNEAQ (reference sequence). The CDR3 covers 16 residues. Trimming cost V 5 bases and J 3 bases, with 19 bases left between them. CDR3 sequence: CASSRPPGKSKETQYF. The CDR3 bases are TGTGCCAGCAGCAGGCCCCCAGGGAAATCAAAAGAGACCCAGTACTTC.